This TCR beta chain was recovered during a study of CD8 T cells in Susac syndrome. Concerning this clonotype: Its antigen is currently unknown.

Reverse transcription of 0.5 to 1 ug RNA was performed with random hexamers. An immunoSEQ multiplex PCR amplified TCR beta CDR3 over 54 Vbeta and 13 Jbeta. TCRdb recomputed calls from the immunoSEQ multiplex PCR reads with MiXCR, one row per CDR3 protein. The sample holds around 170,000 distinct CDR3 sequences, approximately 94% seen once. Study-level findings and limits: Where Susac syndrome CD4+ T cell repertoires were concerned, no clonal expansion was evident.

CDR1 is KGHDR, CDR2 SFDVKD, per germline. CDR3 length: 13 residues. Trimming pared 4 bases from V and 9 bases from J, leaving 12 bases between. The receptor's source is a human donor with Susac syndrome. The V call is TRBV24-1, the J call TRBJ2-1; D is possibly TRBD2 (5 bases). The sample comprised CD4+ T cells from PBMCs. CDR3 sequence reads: CATSDPSIGEQFF. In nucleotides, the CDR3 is TGTGCCACCAGTGACCCTAGCATCGGTGAGCAGTTCTTC.